What follows are 2 T cell receptor beta chains derived from one specimen sequenced in a study of cytomegalovirus exposure and HLA in healthy donors. In the PCR, 60 Vbeta and 13 Jbeta primers were used. Sequencing was performed with immunoSEQ multiplex PCR; in TCRdb, only in-frame clones are kept and a portion is missing. The table records approximately 160,000 clones, about 75% of them present only once. Sequenced material: PBMCs. The receptors come from a male donor in good health and CMV-seropositive.

The rearrangement uses TRBV12-1 and TRBJ1-5. TRBV12-1 is a listed pseudogene. This CDR3 has 16 amino acids. The CDR3 coding sequence is TGTGCCAGCAGGGGAACGGGGAAAAGTAGCAATCAGCCCCAGCATTTT. As protein: CASRGTGKSSNQPQHF.

The chain recombines TRBV7-3 with TRBJ2-1, with 8 bases matching TRBD2. The CDR3 extends over 14 amino acids. Losses at the gene ends were 5 bases for V and 7 bases for J; bases not matched to a gene: 7. CDR1 SGHTA and CDR2 FQGTGA come from the germline V gene. This CDR3 is CASSPGGGGNEQFF. CDR3 coding DNA: TGTGCCAGCAGCCCGGGAGGGGGAGGGAATGAGCAGTTCTTC. Looking up the rest from reference TRBV7-3 and TRBJ2-1 gives the full variable domain: GAGVSQTPSNKVTEKGKYVELRCDPISGHTALYWYRQSLGQGPEFLIYFQGTGAADDSGLPNDRFFAVRPEGSVSTLKIQRTERGDSAVYLCASSPGGGGNEQFFGPGTRLTVL.